This T cell receptor (beta chain) was identified during a study of T cell clonality in common variable immunodeficiency. The CDR3 totals 15 residues. Germline assignment: CDR1 SQVTM and CDR2 ANQGSEA. The trim removed 6 bases at V and 4 bases at J, leaving 6 bases unmatched. Study results and caveats: The cause of increased CVID clonality remains unclear without subpopulation sequencing. Fewer TCRbeta clones were shared among CVID subjects than controls. Fewer deletions and N-nucleotide insertions were reportedly seen in common variable immunodeficiency TCR beta sequences.

Libraries were prepared by immunoSEQ multiplex PCR; TCRdb keeps only in-frame clonotypes and omits some of them. Recorded here are roughly 30,000 clones, with no singletons, and the ten leading clones hold around 3.3%. In this sample, this clone turned up many times. Its antigen remains unknown. The read stops 3 residues short of the end of the CDR3; the missing end is completed from the germline J gene. Sequenced sample: peripheral blood mononuclear cells. The TCR sequence derives from a human donor with common variable immunodeficiency. V usage is TRBV29-1 and J usage is TRBJ2-1, with 13 positions matching TRBD2. The sequenced CDR3 bases are TGCAGCGTCGTGGGACTAGCGGGGAATTACAATGAG. This translates into CSVVGLAGNYNE. The entire CDR3 protein reads CSVVGLAGNYNEQFF.